Listed below are T cell receptor beta chains from one sample, sequenced in a study of T cell clonotyping in hematopoietic cell transplantation. Repertoires were generated with immunoSEQ multiplex PCR, while TCRdb's copy carries only in-frame clones and drops some. This sample has roughly 12,000 clones; less than 95% occur once, and the top ten carry about 0.79%. Sequenced material: peripheral blood mononuclear cells. The source is a woman aged 45-60 years in good health. Some clones in this sample may be carry-over from other donors' samples. The CDR3 runs from the conserved cysteine through the conserved F or W. Fields, in order: D gene, CDR3 length, J gene, clone size, V gene, CDR3 DNA, CDR3 protein. The D gene is left open where the match is weak. Part of the rows lack a size; the others show once, few, many or a class for expanded clones.

>TRBD2|17|TRBJ2-2|NA|TRBV4-3
TGCGCCAGCAGCCAAATGGGAGAACTAGCGGTCACCGGGGAGCTGTTTTTT
CASSQMGELAVTGELFF
>TRBD2|14|TRBJ2-1|NA|TRBV11-3
TGTGCCAGCAGCTTAGAACCGGCTAGCGGGTATCTGTTCTTC
CASSLEPASGYLFF
>NA|16|TRBJ1-6|NA|TRBV30
TGTGCCTGGAGTGTAGACCCGGCGGGAGGTACTTCACCCCTCCACTTT
CAWSVDPAGGTSPLHF
>NA|14|TRBJ2-5|NA|TRBV6-1
TGTGCCAGCGCTAGGGGCGGGGCAGAAGAGACCCAGTACTTC
CASARGGAEETQYF
>NA|13|TRBJ2-7|once|TRBV27
TGTGCCAGTAGCCGCCTGGCTCTCAGCGAGCAGTACTTC
CASSRLALSEQYF
>TRBD1|17|TRBJ2-7|NA|TRBV7-2
TGTGCCAGCAGCTTATTAGGCTACAGGGGGTACTCCTACGAGCAGTACTTC
CASSLLGYRGYSYEQYF
>NA|15|TRBJ1-6|NA|TRBV5-5
TGTGCCAGCAGCCCCCGTAGCAGGGATAATTCACCCCTCCACTTT
CASSPRSRDNSPLHF
>TRBD2|16|TRBJ2-3|NA|TRBV28
TGTGCCAGCAGTTTGAGGCGGGGGGATAGCACAGATACGCAGTATTTT
CASSLRRGDSTDTQYF
>NA|15|TRBJ1-3|once|TRBV10-2
TGCGCCAGCAGTTACCAACAGGGAAGTGGAAACACCATATATTTT
CASSYQQGSGNTIYF
>TRBD1|15|TRBJ2-7|NA|TRBV7-9
TGTGCCAGCAGCACGAGAACCGGGACAGGGGGCGAGCAGTACTTC
CASSTRTGTGGEQYF
>TRBD1|15|TRBJ1-4|NA|TRBV7-8
TGTGCCAGCAGCTTGCCGACAGGGGGAGGCGAAAAACTGTTTTTT
CASSLPTGGGEKLFF
>NA|14|TRBJ1-1|NA|TRBV25-1
TGTGCCAGCAGTGCGTCCGGGACACTGAAACGGGCTTTCTTT
CASSASGTLKRAFF
>NA|13|TRBJ1-1|NA|TRBV7-2
TGTGCCAGCAGCTTAGGAGCGGGCACTGAAGCTTTCTTT
CASSLGAGTEAFF
>NA|13|TRBJ1-4|NA|TRBV10-3
TGTGCCATCAGTGGGGGAGGAAGTGAAAAACTGTTTTTT
CAISGGGSEKLFF
>NA|14|TRBJ1-2|NA|TRBV10-3
TGTGCCATCAGCTTGACAGGACTCAACTATGGCTACACCTTC
CAISLTGLNYGYTF
>NA|12|TRBJ1-2|NA|TRBV27
TGTGCCAGCAGTCAGGGGTATGGGGGCTACACCTTC
CASSQGYGGYTF
>TRBD1|16|TRBJ1-5|NA|TRBV2
TGTGCCAGCAGTCTGAGGACAGGGGGTAGCAATCAGCCCCAGCATTTT
CASSLRTGGSNQPQHF
>NA|15|TRBJ2-4|NA|TRBV30
TGTGCCTGGAGCGGGGGCCTTATAGCCAAAAACATTCAGTACTTC
CAWSGGLIAKNIQYF
>TRBD2|15|TRBJ2-7|NA|TRBV2
TGTGCCAGCAGCAATACACGTGGGGGGGTGGCCGAGCAGTACTTC
CASSNTRGGVAEQYF
>NA|13|TRBJ1-5|NA|TRBV10-3
TGTGCCATCAGTGAGTATAGCAATCAGCCCCAGCATTTT
CAISEYSNQPQHF
>NA|15|TRBJ2-7|NA|TRBV9
TGTGCCAGCAGCGTCTCGTCAGGGGATGTGCACGAGCAGTACTTC
CASSVSSGDVHEQYF
>NA|13|TRBJ2-6|NA|TRBV19
TGTGCCAGTACCCTGCCTGGGGCCAACGTCCTGACTTTC
CASTLPGANVLTF
>NA|13|TRBJ1-5|NA|TRBV19
TGTGCCAGTAGTGGACAGCGGAATCAGCCCCAGCATTTT
CASSGQRNQPQHF
>TRBD2|15|TRBJ2-5|NA|TRBV7-2
TGTGCCAGCAGCTTAGCTAGCGGGGCACAAGAGACCCAGTACTTC
CASSLASGAQETQYF
>NA|14|TRBJ1-6|NA|TRBV2
TGTGCCAGCAGTGAAGCCCACTCCAAAGTTCCCCTCCACTTT
CASSEAHSKVPLHF
>NA|14|TRBJ1-4|NA|TRBV29-1
TGCAGCGGGAAGGGAACAGGGCCTAATGAAAAACTGTTTTTT
CSGKGTGPNEKLFF
>TRBD1|13|TRBJ1-1|NA|TRBV4-3
TGCGCCAGCAGCGGACAGGGGAACACTGAAGCTTTCTTT
CASSGQGNTEAFF
>NA|16|TRBJ1-6|NA|TRBV15
TGTGCCACCAGCAGAGAGCTAGGGGCAACAAATTCACCCCTCCACTTT
CATSRELGATNSPLHF
>NA|16|TRBJ1-1|NA|TRBV28
TGTGCCAGCAGCGCCAGGGGACGGCCTATGAACACTGAAGCTTTCTTT
CASSARGRPMNTEAFF
>NA|13|TRBJ2-5|NA|TRBV7-8
TGTGCCAGCAGCTTAACCCTACAAGAGACCCAGTACTTC
CASSLTLQETQYF
>NA|15|TRBJ1-6|NA|TRBV19
TGTGCCAGTAGGGAGTGGCTCTCCTCGGGTTCACCCCTCCACTTT
CASREWLSSGSPLHF
>NA|10|TRBJ1-5|NA|TRBV20-1
TGCAGGGCGGGGTTTCAGCCCCAGCATTTT
CRAGFQPQHF
>TRBD1|15|TRBJ1-2|NA|TRBV9
TGTGCCAGCAGCCCCCGACAGGGAACGAACTATGGCTACACCTTC
CASSPRQGTNYGYTF
>NA|14|TRBJ1-2|NA|TRBV11-2
TGTGCCAGCAGCTTAGAACCAGGCAACTATGGCTACACCTTC
CASSLEPGNYGYTF
>NA|15|TRBJ1-2|NA|TRBV6-1
TGTGCCAGCGGACGAGCCCCTACAGGACTCTATGGCTACACCTTC
CASGRAPTGLYGYTF
>NA|16|TRBJ1-4|NA|TRBV2
TGTGCCAGCAGCCAAGACAGCCCAGCAACTAATGAAAAACTGTTTTTT
CASSQDSPATNEKLFF
>NA|14|TRBJ1-6|NA|TRBV28
TGTGCCAGCAGCGGGGGCTCCTATAATTCACCCCTCCACTTT
CASSGGSYNSPLHF
>NA|13|TRBJ1-3|NA|TRBV9
TGTGCCAGCCGTCGTGGGCATGGAAACACCATATATTTT
CASRRGHGNTIYF
>NA|13|TRBJ2-7|once|TRBV6-1
TGTGCCAGCAGTGAATCGTGGAGGGACGAGCAGTACTTC
CASSESWRDEQYF